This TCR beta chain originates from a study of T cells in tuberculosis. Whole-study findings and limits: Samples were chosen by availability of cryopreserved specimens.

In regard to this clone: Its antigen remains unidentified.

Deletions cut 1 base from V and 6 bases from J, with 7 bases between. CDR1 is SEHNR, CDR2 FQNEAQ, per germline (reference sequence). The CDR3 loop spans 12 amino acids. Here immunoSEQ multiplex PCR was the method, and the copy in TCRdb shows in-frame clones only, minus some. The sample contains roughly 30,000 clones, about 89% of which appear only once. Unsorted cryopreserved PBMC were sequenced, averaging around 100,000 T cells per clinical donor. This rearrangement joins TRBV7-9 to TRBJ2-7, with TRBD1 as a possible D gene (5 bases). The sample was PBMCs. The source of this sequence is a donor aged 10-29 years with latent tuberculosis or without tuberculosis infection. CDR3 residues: CASSLDDSEQYF. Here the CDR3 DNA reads TGTGCCAGCAGCTTAGACGACAGCGAGCAGTACTTC.